A single sample is the source of the 23 T cell receptor beta chains below, sequenced in a study of a mutant IDH1 vaccine in newly diagnosed glioma (dated by TCRdb to about 2021). The time point tag for this specimen amounts to: week 35, safety follow-up. Each vaccine dose was 300 ug of a 20-mer mutant IDH1 peptide in Montanide, given subcutaneously with topical imiquimod. No antigen has been assigned to these receptors. The library was generated by the immunoSEQ multiplex PCR assay. TCRdb re-hosts the immuneACCESS table, in-frame sequences only. Its copies lack some clones; in the studies checked, an unresolved V gene accounts for under half of them, and the cause for the rest is not known. Within this sample are roughly 50,000 clones, with around four fifths of them counted one time only. The ten largest make up around 3.9% of the sample. This specimen consisted of PBMCs, obtained from a glioma patient whose treatment included an IDH1 peptide vaccine. These receptors came from a woman aged 18-29 years with glioma.

V and J are TRBV7-9 and TRBJ2-3, with D possibly being TRBD1 or TRBD2 (5 bases each). Deletions cut 4 bases from V and 4 bases from J, with 9 bases between. Germline V CDR1 and CDR2: SEHNR, FQNEAQ (reference sequence). The CDR3 is 13 residues long. The CDR3 DNA sequence: TGTGCCAGCAGCTCTGGGGGTGCAGATACGCAGTATTTT. Its translation is CASSSGGADTQYF.

The V gene is TRBV7-9, the J gene TRBJ1-1; D unclear. Trimming shortened V by 5 bases and J by 8 bases, and 18 bases separated the two germline ends. Germline V gene data show CDR1 as SEHNR and CDR2 as FQNEAQ (reference sequence). This CDR3 region has 14 residues. The CDR3 DNA reads as TGTGCCAGCAGCGCGGGCAATATGGCAGCCGAAGCTTTCTTT. It codes for CASSAGNMAAEAFF. The entire variable domain, with the rest obtained from reference TRBV7-9 and TRBJ1-1, is as follows: DTGVSQNPRHKITKRGQNVTFRCDPISEHNRLYWYRQTLGQGPEFLTYFQNEAQLEKSRLLSDRFSAERPKGSFSTLEIQRTEQGDSAMYLCASSAGNMAAEAFFGQGTRLTVV.

The V and J genes are TRBV9 and TRBJ1-3; 7 nucleotides agree with TRBD1. The CDR3 is 18 residues long. Germline-derived CDR1 and CDR2 are SGDLS and YYNGEE. V was pared by 2 bases and J by 2 bases, with 13 bases of the junction left unmatched. The CDR3 here is CASSVRGIGGAAGNTIYF. The CDR3, as DNA: TGTGCCAGCAGCGTGAGGGGGATAGGGGGCGCAGCTGGAAACACCATATATTTT. The complete variable domain, with remaining parts taken from reference TRBV9 and TRBJ1-3, reads DSGVTQTPKHLITATGQRVTLRCSPRSGDLSVYWYQQSLDQGLQFLIQYYNGEERAKGNILERFSAQQFPDLHSELNLSSLELGDSALYFCASSVRGIGGAAGNTIYFGEGSWLTVV.

The genes are TRBV5-1 and TRBJ2-1; D is perhaps TRBD1 (6 bases). Germline V gene sequence: CDR1 SGHRS, CDR2 YFSETQ. This CDR3 is 12 amino acids long. Trimming left V 3 bases short and J 7 bases short, with 8 bases between. CDR3 nucleotides: TGCGCCAGCAGCTGGGACACAAATGAGCAGTTCTTC. It encodes CASSWDTNEQFF. The full variable domain, its missing parts supplied by reference TRBV5-1 and TRBJ2-1, is KAGVTQTPRYLIKTRGQQVTLSCSPISGHRSVSWYQQTPGQGLQFLFEYFSETQRNKGNFPGRFSGRQFSNSRSEMNVSTLELGDSALYLCASSWDTNEQFFGPGTRLTVL.

V usage is TRBV29-1 and J usage is TRBJ1-2; D remains ambiguous. The V end lost 4 bases, the J end lost 2 bases, and 14 bases lay between the germline ends. CDR3 length: 14 residues. The germline V gene encodes CDR1 SQVTM and CDR2 ANQGSEA. The CDR3: CSVAPRVSNYGYTF. CDR3 bases: TGCAGCGTTGCACCTCGGGTCAGCAACTATGGCTACACCTTC.

This sequence joins TRBV6-1 and TRBJ1-1; no clear D gene. Trimming stripped 0 bases from V and 9 bases from J, with 2 bases between. The CDR3 is made up of 10 amino acids. Germline CDR1 reads MNHNS; CDR2 reads SASEGT. In nucleotides, the CDR3 is TGTGCCAGCAGTGAAGCAAAAGCTTTCTTT. This sequence encodes CASSEAKAFF.

This chain joins TRBV12-5 and TRBJ1-2, with D possibly TRBD1 on 6 matching bases. Trimming stripped 6 bases from V and 2 bases from J, with 19 bases between. Germline V lookup: CDR1 LGHNT, CDR2 FRNRAP. The CDR3 contains 16 residues. CDR3 residues: CASGSGTSGPNYGYTF. CDR3 DNA: TGTGCTAGTGGATCCGGGACATCGGGACCGAACTATGGCTACACCTTC.

The chain employs TRBV30 and TRBJ1-2; 11 bases are a match to TRBD1. The V gene's germline CDR1 is GTSNPN and CDR2 SVGIG (reference sequence). The CDR3 loop spans 11 amino acids. CDR3 bases: TGTGGGACAGGGGGCTTGAGTGGCTACACCTTC. Its translation: CGTGGLSGYTF.

The V call is TRBV5-6, the J call TRBJ1-2; D uncertain. V lost 4 bases to trimming and J lost 0 bases, with 10 bases between them. Per the germline V gene, CDR1 is SGHDT and CDR2 is YYEEEE. This CDR3 spans 14 amino acids. CDR3 amino acids: CASSPQQANYGYTF. CDR3 in DNA: TGTGCCAGCAGCCCCCAGCAAGCTAACTATGGCTACACCTTC. The full variable domain, in which reference TRBV5-6 and TRBJ1-2 provide the parts outside the CDR3, is DAGVTQSPTHLIKTRGQQVTLRCSPKSGHDTVSWYQQALGQGPQFIFQYYEEEERQRGNFPDRFSGHQFPNYSSELNVNALLLGDSALYLCASSPQQANYGYTFGSGTRLTVV.

This rearrangement joins TRBV21-1 to TRBJ2-3; the table's D call of TRBD2 was not tested on the DNA. TRBV21-1 has pseudogene status. CDR3 length: 17 residues. DNA for the CDR3: TGTGCCAGCAGCAAATGGTGGGAGCCCTGTCCCACAGATACGCAGTATTTT. Protein: CASSKWWEPCPTDTQYF.

The chain joins TRBV29-1 to TRBJ2-2, with 12 nucleotides matching TRBD2. Germline V gives CDR1 SQVTM, CDR2 ANQGSEA. Trimming removed 8 bases from V and 4 bases from J; junction bases left unmatched: 11. The CDR3 runs to 16 residues. This CDR3 is CSSWSSGGAGTGELFF. CDR3 DNA: TGCAGCTCCTGGTCTAGCGGGGGGGCAGGCACCGGGGAGCTGTTTTTT.

This chain joins TRBV2 and TRBJ2-5; tentatively, D is TRBD2 (6 bases). The germline gives CDR1 SNHLY, CDR2 FYNNEI. The V end lost 5 bases, the J end lost 1 base, and 17 bases lay between the germline ends. The CDR3 contains 16 residues. The CDR3 DNA is TGTGCCAGCAGTTCCGGGACTCCTACAACCCAAGAGACCCAGTACTTC. Translation gives CASSSGTPTTQETQYF.

CDR3 sequence: CASSTGPPYEQYF. CDR3 coding DNA: TGTGCCAGCAGCACCGGACCTCCCTACGAGCAGTACTTC. The J gene is TRBJ2-7, the V gene TRBV9; D gene unclear. Deletions cut 4 bases from V and 2 bases from J, with 10 bases between. The CDR3 runs to 13 residues. The germline V gene encodes CDR1 SGDLS and CDR2 YYNGEE.

The chain recombines TRBV30 with TRBJ2-6; D is undetermined. V shed 2 bases and J shed 6 bases, with 20 bases lying between them. The germline V gene has CDR1 GTSNPN and CDR2 SVGIG (reference sequence). The CDR3 totals 17 residues. CDR3 in amino acids: CAWSLRRYSTEANVLTF. DNA of the CDR3: TGTGCCTGGAGTCTCAGACGGTATAGTACGGAGGCCAACGTCCTGACTTTC.

This chain connects TRBV11-2 to TRBJ1-2; D is unclear. Trimming shortened V by 3 bases and J by 5 bases, and 10 bases separated the two germline ends. The length of the CDR3 is 13 residues. Germline V lookup: CDR1 SGHAT, CDR2 FQNNGV. The CDR3 region is CASSFPTLYGYTF. DNA of the CDR3: TGTGCCAGCAGCTTCCCAACTCTTTATGGCTACACCTTC. Variable domain in full (rest from reference TRBV11-2 and TRBJ1-2): EAGVAQSPRYKIIEKRQSVAFWCNPISGHATLYWYQQILGQGPKLLIQFQNNGVVDDSQLPKDRFSAERLKGVDSTLKIQPAKLEDSAVYLCASSFPTLYGYTFGSGTRLTVV.

This sequence joins TRBV7-9 and TRBJ1-2, with unresolved D. Germline-derived CDR1 and CDR2 are SEHNR and FQNEAQ (reference sequence). V was clipped by 5 bases and J by 3 bases, with 19 bases between them. The length of the CDR3 is 16 residues. CDR3 region: CASSGERAQDYYGYTF. Here the CDR3 DNA reads TGTGCCAGCAGCGGGGAGAGGGCCCAGGATTACTATGGCTACACCTTC.

This clone has a single count. The V and J genes are TRBV19 and TRBJ2-3; possible D gene TRBD2, 7 bases. The length of the CDR3 is 16 residues. Trimming removed 5 bases at V and 1 base at J, with 16 bases between. Germline V gene sequence: CDR1 LNHDA, CDR2 SQIVND (reference sequence). CDR3 DNA: TGTGCCAGTAGTTTACACGCGGGGGCGGGCACAGATACGCAGTATTTT. Translated, it gives CASSLHAGAGTDTQYF.

The chain employs TRBV7-2 and TRBJ1-1; D is undetermined. Trimming stripped 1 base from V and 5 bases from J, with 5 bases between. There are 12 residues in the CDR3. CDR1 is SGHTA and CDR2 is FQGNSA in the germline V gene. The CDR3: CASSLGLTEAFF. The CDR3 nucleotides read TGTGCCAGCAGCTTAGGTCTAACTGAAGCTTTCTTT.

Only one count was recorded for this clone. V and J are TRBV10-3 and TRBJ2-2, with 9 bases matching TRBD1. V was pared by 5 bases and J by 4 bases, with 5 bases of the junction left unmatched. The CDR3 contains 15 residues. Germline assignment: CDR1 ENHRY and CDR2 SYGVKD. DNA for the CDR3: TGTGCCATCAGTCCGGGACAGGGAGGCACCGGGGAGCTGTTTTTT. This sequence encodes CAISPGQGGTGELFF.

The chain uses TRBV7-3 and TRBJ2-5, with 12 bases lining up with TRBD2. This CDR3 is 16 amino acids long. The germline CDR1 and CDR2 sequences are SGHTA and FQGTGA. The V gene end was trimmed by 5 bases and the J gene end by 8 bases; junction bases not matched to a gene: 12. This chain's CDR3 is CASSTSSGGAARTQYF. CDR3 sequence (DNA): TGTGCCAGCAGCACCTCTAGCGGGGGGGCCGCGAGAACCCAGTACTTC. Full variable domain (remainder filled in from reference TRBV7-3 and TRBJ2-5): GAGVSQTPSNKVTEKGKYVELRCDPISGHTALYWYRQSLGQGPEFLIYFQGTGAADDSGLPNDRFFAVRPEGSVSTLKIQRTERGDSAVYLCASSTSSGGAARTQYFGPGTRLLVL.

V usage is TRBV27 and J usage is TRBJ2-1; TRBD2 matches 10 bases. CDR3 length: 15 amino acids. Germline-derived CDR1 and CDR2 are MNHEY and SMNVEV (reference sequence). The ends lost 8 bases at V and 7 bases at J; junction bases unmatched: 11. CDR3 nucleotides: TGTGCCAGCCGTCTAGCGGGAGCCCTCCAGAATGAGCAGTTCTTC. This codes for CASRLAGALQNEQFF.

The chain joins TRBV6-1 to TRBJ1-2, with D uncertain. The V gene lost 7 bases and the J gene lost 4 bases, with 13 bases spanning the gap. This CDR3 is 13 amino acids long. Germline V gene data show CDR1 as MNHNS and CDR2 as SASEGT. The CDR3, as DNA: TGTGCCAGCACGGTTTCCCCCCTCTATGGCTACACCTTC. The encoded protein is CASTVSPLYGYTF.

This clone was seen more than once but under ten times. This chain connects TRBV11-2 to TRBJ2-3; 9 bases match TRBD2. In germline, CDR1 is SGHAT, CDR2 FQNNGV. After removal of 5 bases from V and 2 bases from J, the junction contained 8 bases not matched to a gene. The CDR3 is 16 amino acids. This CDR3 is CASSILGGRDTDTQYF. The CDR3 DNA reads as TGTGCCAGCAGCATCTTAGGCGGGAGGGACACAGATACGCAGTATTTT.